The 5 T cell receptor beta chains given below trace back to one sample, sequenced in a study of cytomegalovirus exposure and HLA in healthy donors. The PCR ran on 60 Vbeta and 13 Jbeta primers. Generated by immunoSEQ multiplex PCR, the TCRdb table keeps only in-frame clones and is missing some. The sample yields 110,000 to 150,000 clones, roughly 10% seen once. Sequenced sample: PBMCs. The receptors shown here come from a man aged 50-59 years in good health and CMV-seronegative.

The sample holds a few counts of this clone. The V gene is TRBV29-1, the J gene TRBJ2-7, with D unresolved. This CDR3 contains 12 residues. Germline lookup yields CDR1 SQVTM and CDR2 ANQGSEA. Trimming took 6 bases from V and 3 from J, leaving 12 bases between them. The CDR3 here is CSVRTVSYEQYF. The CDR3 DNA reads as TGCAGCGTCCGTACAGTTAGCTACGAGCAGTACTTC.

This clone was seen a handful of times. This CDR3 is also generated by other DNA sequences in the sample. The chain has TRBV5-1 and TRBJ2-7; D ambiguous. From germline, CDR1 is SGHRS and CDR2 YFSETQ. This CDR3 spans 12 amino acids. Trimming took 2 bases from V and 3 from J, leaving 6 bases between them. CDR3: CASSLNYYEQYF. The CDR3 region has the DNA TGCGCCAGCAGCTTAAACTACTACGAGCAGTACTTC. Full variable domain (remainder filled in from reference TRBV5-1 and TRBJ2-7): KAGVTQTPRYLIKTRGQQVTLSCSPISGHRSVSWYQQTPGQGLQFLFEYFSETQRNKGNFPGRFSGRQFSNSRSEMNVSTLELGDSALYLCASSLNYYEQYFGPGTRLTVT.

The chain couples TRBV4-2 to TRBJ2-3; 10 bases are a match to TRBD2. Germline V gene lookup returns CDR1 LGHNA and CDR2 YNFKEQ. There are 17 residues in the CDR3. V lost 1 base, J lost 10 bases, and 14 bases stayed unmatched. The CDR3 is CASSQGPSGSDEGAQYF. The DNA of the CDR3 is TGTGCCAGCAGCCAAGGTCCTAGCGGGAGCGACGAGGGAGCGCAGTATTTT.

This chain links TRBV5-1 with TRBJ1-2; 10 positions match TRBD1. The CDR3 runs 15 residues. CDR1 SGHRS and CDR2 YFSETQ come from the germline V gene. Germline trimming cut 0 bases from V and 6 bases from J; bases unmatched to any gene: 5. CDR3 sequence reads: CASSLEGTGDHGYTF. The CDR3 DNA sequence: TGCGCCAGCAGCTTGGAGGGGACAGGGGATCATGGCTACACCTTC.

This clone was detected a few times. This rearrangement joins TRBV9 to TRBJ1-5; no reliable D call. This CDR3 region has 15 residues. Germline CDR1 SGDLS, CDR2 YYNGEE. The V end lost 2 bases, the J end lost 6 bases, and 15 bases lay between the germline ends. The chain's CDR3 is CASSVSDNVVQPQHF. CDR3 coding DNA: TGTGCCAGCAGCGTGTCTGACAATGTCGTTCAGCCCCAGCATTTT.